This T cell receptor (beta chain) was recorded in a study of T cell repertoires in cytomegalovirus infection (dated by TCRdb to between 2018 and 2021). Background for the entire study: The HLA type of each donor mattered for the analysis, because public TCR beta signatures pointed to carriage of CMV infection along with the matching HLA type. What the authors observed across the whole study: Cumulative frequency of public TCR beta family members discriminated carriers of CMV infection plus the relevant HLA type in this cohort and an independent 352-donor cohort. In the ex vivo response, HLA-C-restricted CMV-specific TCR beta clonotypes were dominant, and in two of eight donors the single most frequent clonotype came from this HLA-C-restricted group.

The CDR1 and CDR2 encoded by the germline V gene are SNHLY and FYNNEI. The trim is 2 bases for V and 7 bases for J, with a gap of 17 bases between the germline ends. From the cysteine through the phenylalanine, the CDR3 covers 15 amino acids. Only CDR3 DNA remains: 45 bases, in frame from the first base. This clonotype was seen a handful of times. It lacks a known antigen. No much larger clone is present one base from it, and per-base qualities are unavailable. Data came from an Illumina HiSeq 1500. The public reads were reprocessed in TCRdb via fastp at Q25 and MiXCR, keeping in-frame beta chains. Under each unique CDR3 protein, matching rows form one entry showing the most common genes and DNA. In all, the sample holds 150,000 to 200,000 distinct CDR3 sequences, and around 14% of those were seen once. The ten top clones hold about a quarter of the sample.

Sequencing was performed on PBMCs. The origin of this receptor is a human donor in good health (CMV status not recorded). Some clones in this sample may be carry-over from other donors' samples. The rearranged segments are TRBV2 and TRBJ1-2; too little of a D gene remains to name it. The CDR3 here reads CASSEPRRRASGYTF. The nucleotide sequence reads TGTGCCAGCAGTGAACCGCGGCGGAGGGCTTCTGGCTACACCTTC. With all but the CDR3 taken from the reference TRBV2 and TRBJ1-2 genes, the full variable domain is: EPEVTQTPSHQVTQMGQEVILRCVPISNHLYFYWYRQILGQKVEFLVSFYNNEISEKSEIFDDQFSVERPDGSNFTLKIRSTKLEDSAMYFCASSEPRRRASGYTFGSGTRLTVV.